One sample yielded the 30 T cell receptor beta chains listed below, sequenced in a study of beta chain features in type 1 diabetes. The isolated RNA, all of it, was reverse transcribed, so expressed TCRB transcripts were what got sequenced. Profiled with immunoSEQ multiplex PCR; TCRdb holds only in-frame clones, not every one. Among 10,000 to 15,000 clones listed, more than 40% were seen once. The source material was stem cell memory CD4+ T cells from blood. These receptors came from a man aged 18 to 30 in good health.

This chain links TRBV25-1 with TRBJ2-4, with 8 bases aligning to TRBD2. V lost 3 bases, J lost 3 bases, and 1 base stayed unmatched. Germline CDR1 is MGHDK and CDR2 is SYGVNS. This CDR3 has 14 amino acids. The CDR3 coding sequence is TGTGCCAGCAGTGAGGCGGGGGGCAAAAACATTCAGTACTTC. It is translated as CASSEAGGKNIQYF.

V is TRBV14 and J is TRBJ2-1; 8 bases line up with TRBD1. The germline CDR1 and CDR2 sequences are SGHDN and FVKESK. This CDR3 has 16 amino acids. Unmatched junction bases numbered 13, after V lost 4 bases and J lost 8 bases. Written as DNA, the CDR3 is TGTGCCAGCAGCCCGGACGTAGGACAGGGTGGCGATGAGCAGTTCTTC. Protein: CASSPDVGQGGDEQFF. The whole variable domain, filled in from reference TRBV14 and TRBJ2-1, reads EAGVTQFPSHSVIEKGQTVTLRCDPISGHDNLYWYRRVMGKEIKFLLHFVKESKQDESGMPNNRFLAERTGGTYSTLKVQPAELEDSGVYFCASSPDVGQGGDEQFFGPGTRLTVL.

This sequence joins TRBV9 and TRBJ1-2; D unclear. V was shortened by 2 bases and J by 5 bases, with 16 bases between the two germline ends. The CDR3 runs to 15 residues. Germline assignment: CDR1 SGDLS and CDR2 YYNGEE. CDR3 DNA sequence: TGTGCCAGCAGCGTGTCCTCTATGACTTATTATGGCTACACCTTC. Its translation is CASSVSSMTYYGYTF.

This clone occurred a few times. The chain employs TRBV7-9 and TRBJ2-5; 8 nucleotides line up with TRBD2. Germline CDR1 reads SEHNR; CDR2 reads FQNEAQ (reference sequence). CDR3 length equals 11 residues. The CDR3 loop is CAGGLEETQYF. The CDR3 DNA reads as TGTGCGGGGGGACTAGAAGAGACCCAGTACTTC.

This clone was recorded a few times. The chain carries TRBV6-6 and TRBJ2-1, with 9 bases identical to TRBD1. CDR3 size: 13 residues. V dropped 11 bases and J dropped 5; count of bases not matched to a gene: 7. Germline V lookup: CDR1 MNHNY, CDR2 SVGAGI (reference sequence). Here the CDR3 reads CAGGDRDNNEQFF. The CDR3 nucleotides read TGTGCCGGGGGGGACAGGGACAACAATGAGCAGTTCTTC.

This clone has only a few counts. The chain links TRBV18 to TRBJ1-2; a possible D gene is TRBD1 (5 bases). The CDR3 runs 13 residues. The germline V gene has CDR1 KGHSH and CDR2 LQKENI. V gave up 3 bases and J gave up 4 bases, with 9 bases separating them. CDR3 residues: CASSPGQGYGYTF. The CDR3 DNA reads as TGTGCCAGCTCACCGGGGCAGGGCTATGGCTACACCTTC. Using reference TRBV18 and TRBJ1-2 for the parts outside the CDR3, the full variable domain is NAGVMQNPRHLVRRRGQEARLRCSPMKGHSHVYWYRQLPEEGLKFMVYLQKENIIDESGMPKERFSAEFPKEGPSILRIQQVVRGDSAAYFCASSPGQGYGYTFGSGTRLTVV.

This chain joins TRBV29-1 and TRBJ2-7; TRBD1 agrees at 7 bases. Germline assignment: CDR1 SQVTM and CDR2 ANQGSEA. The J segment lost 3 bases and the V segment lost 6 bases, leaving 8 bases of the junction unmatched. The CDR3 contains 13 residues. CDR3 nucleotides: TGCAGCGTCGCCGGGACAGCTCTCTACGAGCAGTACTTC. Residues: CSVAGTALYEQYF.

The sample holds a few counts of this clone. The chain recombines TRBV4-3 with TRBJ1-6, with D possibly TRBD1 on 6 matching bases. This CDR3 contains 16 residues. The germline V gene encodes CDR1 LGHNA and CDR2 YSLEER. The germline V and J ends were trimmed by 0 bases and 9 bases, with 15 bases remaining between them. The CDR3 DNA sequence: TGCGCCAGCAGCCAAGAGACACAGGGCTCTGGTTCACCCCTCCACTTT. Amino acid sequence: CASSQETQGSGSPLHF.

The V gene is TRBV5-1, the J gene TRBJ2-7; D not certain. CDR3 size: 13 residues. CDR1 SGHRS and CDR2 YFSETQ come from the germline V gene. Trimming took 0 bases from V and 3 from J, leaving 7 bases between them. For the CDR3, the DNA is TGCGCCAGCAGCTTGGACAGTCTCTACGAGCAGTACTTC. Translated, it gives CASSLDSLYEQYF. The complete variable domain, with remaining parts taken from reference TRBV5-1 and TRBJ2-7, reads KAGVTQTPRYLIKTRGQQVTLSCSPISGHRSVSWYQQTPGQGLQFLFEYFSETQRNKGNFPGRFSGRQFSNSRSEMNVSTLELGDSALYLCASSLDSLYEQYFGPGTRLTVT.

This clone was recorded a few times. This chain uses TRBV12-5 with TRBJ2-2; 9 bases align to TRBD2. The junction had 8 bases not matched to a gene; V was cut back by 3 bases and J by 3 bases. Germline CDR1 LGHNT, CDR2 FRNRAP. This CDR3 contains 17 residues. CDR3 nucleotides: TGTGCTAGTGGTTTTACGCGGGGGGGACGTCACACCGGGGAGCTGTTTTTT. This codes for CASGFTRGGRHTGELFF.

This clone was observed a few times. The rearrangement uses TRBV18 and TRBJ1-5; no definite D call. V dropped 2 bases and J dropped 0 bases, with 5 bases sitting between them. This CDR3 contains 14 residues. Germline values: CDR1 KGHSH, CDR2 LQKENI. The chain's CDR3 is CASSPANSNQPQHF. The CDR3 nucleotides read TGTGCCAGCTCACCAGCTAATAGCAATCAGCCCCAGCATTTT.

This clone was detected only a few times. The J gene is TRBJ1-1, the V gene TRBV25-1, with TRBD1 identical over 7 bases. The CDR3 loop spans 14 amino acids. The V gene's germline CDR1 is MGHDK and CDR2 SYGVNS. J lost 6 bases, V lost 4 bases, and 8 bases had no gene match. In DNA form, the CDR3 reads TGTGCCAGCAGTGTCGGGACAGCTCTCGCTGAAGCTTTCTTT. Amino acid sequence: CASSVGTALAEAFF.

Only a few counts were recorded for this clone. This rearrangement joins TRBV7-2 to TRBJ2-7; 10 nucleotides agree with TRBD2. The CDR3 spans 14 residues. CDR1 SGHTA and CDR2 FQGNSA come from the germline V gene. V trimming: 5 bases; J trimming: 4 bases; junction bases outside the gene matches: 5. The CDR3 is CASSSGGDKYEQYF. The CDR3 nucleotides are TGTGCCAGCAGCAGCGGGGGGGATAAGTACGAGCAGTACTTC.

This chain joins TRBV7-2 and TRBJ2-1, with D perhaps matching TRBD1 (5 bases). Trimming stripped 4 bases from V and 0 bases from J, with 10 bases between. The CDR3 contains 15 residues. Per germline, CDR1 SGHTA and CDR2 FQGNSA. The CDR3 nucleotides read TGTGCCAGCAGCTCTGACAGAACCTCCTACAATGAGCAGTTCTTC. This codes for CASSSDRTSYNEQFF.

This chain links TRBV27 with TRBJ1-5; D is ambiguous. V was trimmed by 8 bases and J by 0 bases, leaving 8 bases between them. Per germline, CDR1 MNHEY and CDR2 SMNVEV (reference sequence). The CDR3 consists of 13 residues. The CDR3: CASGGSSNQPQHF. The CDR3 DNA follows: TGTGCCAGCGGAGGGAGTAGCAATCAGCCCCAGCATTTT.

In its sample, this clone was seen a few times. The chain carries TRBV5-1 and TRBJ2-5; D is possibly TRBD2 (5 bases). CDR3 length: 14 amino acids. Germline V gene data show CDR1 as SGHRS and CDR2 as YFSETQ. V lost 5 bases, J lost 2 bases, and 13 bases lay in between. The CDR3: CASSVLGVQETQYF. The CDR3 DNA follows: TGCGCCAGCAGTGTACTAGGAGTGCAAGAGACCCAGTACTTC.

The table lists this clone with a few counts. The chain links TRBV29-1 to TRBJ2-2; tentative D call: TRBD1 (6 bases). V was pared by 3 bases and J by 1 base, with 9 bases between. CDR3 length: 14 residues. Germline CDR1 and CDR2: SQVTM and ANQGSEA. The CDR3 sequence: CSVELRGNTGELFF. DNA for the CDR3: TGCAGCGTTGAGCTCAGGGGGAACACCGGGGAGCTGTTTTTT.

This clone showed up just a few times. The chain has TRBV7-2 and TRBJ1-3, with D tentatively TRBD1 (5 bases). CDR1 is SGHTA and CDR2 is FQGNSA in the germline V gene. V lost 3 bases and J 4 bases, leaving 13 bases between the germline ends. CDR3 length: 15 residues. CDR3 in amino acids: CASSFAGLRGNTIYF. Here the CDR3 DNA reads TGTGCCAGCAGCTTCGCAGGGCTTAGAGGAAACACCATATATTTT. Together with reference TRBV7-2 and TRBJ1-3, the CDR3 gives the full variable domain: GAGVSQSPSNKVTEKGKDVELRCDPISGHTALYWYRQSLGQGLEFLIYFQGNSAPDKSGLPSDRFSAERTGGSVSTLTIQRTQQEDSAVYLCASSFAGLRGNTIYFGEGSWLTVV.

The CDR3 here is CASSLAMTGVSYEQYF. In DNA, the CDR3 is TGTGCCAGCAGCTTAGCGATGACAGGGGTCTCCTACGAGCAGTACTTC. The J gene is TRBJ2-7, the V gene TRBV11-1, with 8 nucleotides matching TRBD1. The CDR3 totals 16 residues. V trimming: 0 bases; J trimming: 0 bases; junction bases outside the gene matches: 4. Germline assignment: CDR1 SGHAT and CDR2 FQDESV (reference sequence).

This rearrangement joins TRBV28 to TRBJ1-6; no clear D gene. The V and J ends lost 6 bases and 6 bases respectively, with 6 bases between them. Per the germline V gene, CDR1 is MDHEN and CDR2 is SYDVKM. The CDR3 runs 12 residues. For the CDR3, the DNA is TGTGCCAGCAGCCCGAGTAATTCACCCCTCCACTTT. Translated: CASSPSNSPLHF.

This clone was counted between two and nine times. CDR3 region: CSVESTSGAEQFF. The CDR3 bases are TGCAGCGTTGAAAGTACTAGCGGGGCTGAGCAGTTCTTC. This chain uses TRBV29-1 with TRBJ2-1; 10 bases match TRBD2. Unmatched junction bases numbered 4, after V lost 2 bases and J lost 9 bases. Per germline, CDR1 SQVTM and CDR2 ANQGSEA. The CDR3 totals 13 residues.

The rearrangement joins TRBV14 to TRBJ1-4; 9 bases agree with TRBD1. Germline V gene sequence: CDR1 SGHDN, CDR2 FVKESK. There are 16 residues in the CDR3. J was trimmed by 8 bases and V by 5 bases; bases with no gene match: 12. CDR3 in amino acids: CASSSLQGAFQEKLFF. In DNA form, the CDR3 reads TGTGCCAGCAGCTCTTTACAGGGGGCTTTTCAAGAAAAACTGTTTTTT.

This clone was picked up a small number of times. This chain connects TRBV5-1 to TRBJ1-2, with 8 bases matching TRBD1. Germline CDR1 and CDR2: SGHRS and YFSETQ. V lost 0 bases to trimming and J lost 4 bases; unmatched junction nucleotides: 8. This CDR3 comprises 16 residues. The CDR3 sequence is CASSLVGTGGLYGYTF. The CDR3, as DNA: TGCGCCAGCAGCTTGGTTGGGACAGGAGGACTCTATGGCTACACCTTC. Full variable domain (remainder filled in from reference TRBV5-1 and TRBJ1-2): KAGVTQTPRYLIKTRGQQVTLSCSPISGHRSVSWYQQTPGQGLQFLFEYFSETQRNKGNFPGRFSGRQFSNSRSEMNVSTLELGDSALYLCASSLVGTGGLYGYTFGSGTRLTVV.

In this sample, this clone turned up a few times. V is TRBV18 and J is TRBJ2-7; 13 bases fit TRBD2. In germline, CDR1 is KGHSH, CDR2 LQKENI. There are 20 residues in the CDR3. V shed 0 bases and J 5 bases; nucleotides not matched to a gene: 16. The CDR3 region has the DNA TGTGCCAGCTCACCACCGAGCGTAACTAGCGGGGGGGTTGATATTCACGAGCAGTACTTC. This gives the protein CASSPPSVTSGGVDIHEQYF.

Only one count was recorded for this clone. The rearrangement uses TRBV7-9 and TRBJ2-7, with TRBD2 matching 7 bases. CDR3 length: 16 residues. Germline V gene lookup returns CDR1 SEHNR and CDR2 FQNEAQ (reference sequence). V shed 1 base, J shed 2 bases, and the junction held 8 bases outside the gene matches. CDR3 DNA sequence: TGTGCCAGCAGCTTAGATCTAGCGGACCTTACCTACGAGCAGTACTTC. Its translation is CASSLDLADLTYEQYF.

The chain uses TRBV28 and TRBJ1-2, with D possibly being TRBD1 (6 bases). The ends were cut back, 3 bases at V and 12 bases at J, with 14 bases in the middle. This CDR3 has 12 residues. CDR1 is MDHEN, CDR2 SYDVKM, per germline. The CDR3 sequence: CASSFSSGVDTF. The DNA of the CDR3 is TGTGCCAGCAGTTTCAGCTCAGGGGTGGACACCTTC.

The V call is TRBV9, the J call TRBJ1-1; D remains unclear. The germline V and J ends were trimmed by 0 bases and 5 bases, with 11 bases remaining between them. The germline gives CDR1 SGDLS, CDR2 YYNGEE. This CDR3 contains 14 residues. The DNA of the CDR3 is TGTGCCAGCAGCGTAGCTTCCTCGGGGACTGAAGCTTTCTTT. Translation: CASSVASSGTEAFF.

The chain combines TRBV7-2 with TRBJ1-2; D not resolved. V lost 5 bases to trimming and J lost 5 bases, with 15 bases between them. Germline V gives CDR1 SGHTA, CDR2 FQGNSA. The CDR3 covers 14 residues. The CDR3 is CASSPPSRVYGYTF. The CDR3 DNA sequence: TGTGCCAGCAGCCCTCCCTCACGCGTTTATGGCTACACCTTC.

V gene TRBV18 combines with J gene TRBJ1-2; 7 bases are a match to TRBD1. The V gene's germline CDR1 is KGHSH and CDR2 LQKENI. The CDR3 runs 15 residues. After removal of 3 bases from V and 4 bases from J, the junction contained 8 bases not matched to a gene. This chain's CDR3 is CASSPGQPRGYGYTF. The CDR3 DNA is TGTGCCAGCTCACCGGGACAGCCTAGGGGCTATGGCTACACCTTC.

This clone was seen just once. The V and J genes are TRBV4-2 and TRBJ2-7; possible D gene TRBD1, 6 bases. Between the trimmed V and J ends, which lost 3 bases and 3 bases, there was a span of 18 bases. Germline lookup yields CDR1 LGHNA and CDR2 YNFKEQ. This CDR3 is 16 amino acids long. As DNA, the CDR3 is TGTGCCAGCAGCCATTCTCCCACGGGACAAAACTACGAGCAGTACTTC. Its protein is CASSHSPTGQNYEQYF.